Described below is a single T cell receptor (beta chain) sequence and its context. The source of the sample is a study of blood T cell repertoires in COVID-19. V was shortened by 5 bases and J by 3 bases, with 17 bases between the two germline ends. The CDR3 sequence is 16 residues long. Germline loops: CDR1 SGHRS, CDR2 YFSETQ. Repertoires were generated with immunoSEQ multiplex PCR, while TCRdb's copy carries only in-frame clones and drops some. Here the sample spans about 97,000 clones, roughly 82% being singletons. The sequencing sample was made of peripheral blood. This rearrangement joins TRBV5-1 to TRBJ1-4; possibly TRBD1 for D (5 bases). The TCR comes from a human donor in a cohort sampled during active COVID-19. CDR3 sequence: CASRAWGGAANEKLFF. CDR3 nucleotide sequence: TGCGCCAGCAGGGCATGGGGGGGAGCGGCTAATGAAAAACTGTTTTTT. Using reference TRBV5-1 and TRBJ1-4 for the parts outside the CDR3, the full variable domain is KAGVTQTPRYLIKTRGQQVTLSCSPISGHRSVSWYQQTPGQGLQFLFEYFSETQRNKGNFPGRFSGRQFSNSRSEMNVSTLELGDSALYLCASRAWGGAANEKLFFGSGTQLSVL.